This TCR beta chain was obtained from a study of OX40 agonist ivuxolimab in advanced cancers. On the study more broadly: A diagnosis of hepatocellular carcinoma, melanoma, renal cell or head and neck cancer was present in dose-escalation patients. Patients were roughly 81% male with ages roughly 23 to 90, mean 60.

Generated by immunoSEQ multiplex PCR, the TCRdb table keeps only in-frame clones and is missing some. The table includes 50,000 to 65,000 clones, nearly 95% detected once. A word on this clone: The antigen is not known.

Study results and caveats: Compared with CD4+, CD8+ T cells on average had more expanded clones. Normalized T-cell clonal expansion was also low in a subset of nonresponders.

The germline V and J ends were trimmed by 5 bases and 0 bases, with 7 bases remaining between them. This CDR3 is 13 amino acids long. Germline V gene data show CDR1 as MNHEY and CDR2 as SMNVEV (reference sequence). The V call is TRBV27, the J call TRBJ1-1, with D hard to call. The starting material was CD4+ or CD8+ T cells sorted from blood, obtained in a trial of the OX40 agonist ivuxolimab. The receptor's source is an adult with an advanced solid tumor such as melanoma, head and neck, liver or kidney cancer. Here the CDR3 reads CASSGRVNTEAFF. The CDR3 DNA reads TGTGCCAGCAGTGGTAGGGTGAACACTGAAGCTTTCTTT.